These 32 T cell receptor beta chains were sequenced from one sample in a study of human CD8 memory T cell subsets. Sequencing libraries of TCR beta were made by UMI-labeled 5' RACE. After re-calling the 5' RACE reads, TCRdb lists one entry per CDR3 protein, DNA absent. This sample's clone table lists approximately 7,000 distinct CDR3 sequences. Sequencing was performed on CD8+ T cells from PBMCs. The receptors stem from a human donor in good health.

Judged by frequency, this clonotype is medium-sized. This chain joins TRBV7-9 and TRBJ2-5; TCRdb proposes TRBD1, but this gene call is untestable without DNA. The V gene's germline CDR1 is SEHNR and CDR2 FQNEAQ (reference sequence). The length of the CDR3 is 16 residues. The CDR3 loop reads CASSLPPGGSSETQYF. Combining the CDR3 with reference TRBV7-9 and TRBJ2-5 gives the whole variable domain DTGVSQNPRHKITKRGQNVTFRCDPISEHNRLYWYRQTLGQGPEFLTYFQNEAQLEKSRLLSDRFSAERPKGSFSTLEIQRTEQGDSAMYLCASSLPPGGSSETQYFGPGTRLLVL.

Frequency places this clonotype as medium-sized. This chain joins TRBV29-1 and TRBJ2-7. This CDR3 is built from 14 residues. Germline CDR1 reads SQVTM; CDR2 reads ANQGSEA. Here the CDR3 reads CSVASVDSSYEQYF.

The chain has TRBV7-9 and TRBJ2-3; TCRdb returns TRBD2, unconfirmable since there is no DNA. Germline values: CDR1 SEHNR, CDR2 FQNEAQ (reference sequence). The CDR3 has 16 amino acids. The CDR3 loop is CASSLAGLAFTDTQYF.

The genes are TRBV29-1 and TRBJ1-2; the TCRdb D gene call, TRBD1, has no DNA to confirm it. This CDR3 has 15 amino acids. The V gene's germline CDR1 is SQVTM and CDR2 ANQGSEA. This chain's CDR3 is CSVQGTGGRDYGYTF.

The chain has TRBV3-1 and TRBJ2-1; the D gene TCRdb calls, TRBD2, cannot be checked with no DNA. The CDR3 is 19 amino acids. The germline V gene has CDR1 LGHDT and CDR2 YNNKEL (reference sequence). CDR3 amino acids: CASSRVEGLGPYANNEQFF.

V and J are TRBV5-1 and TRBJ1-5; TCRdb's D call of TRBD1 is untestable without DNA. Germline V gives CDR1 SGHRS, CDR2 YFSETQ. CDR3 length equals 14 residues. This CDR3 reads CASSLGGSNQPQHF. Drawing the rest from reference TRBV5-1 and TRBJ1-5, the complete variable domain is KAGVTQTPRYLIKTRGQQVTLSCSPISGHRSVSWYQQTPGQGLQFLFEYFSETQRNKGNFPGRFSGRQFSNSRSEMNVSTLELGDSALYLCASSLGGSNQPQHFGDGTRLSIL.

The V call is TRBV5-1, the J call TRBJ2-2; lacking DNA, the TRBD1 call made by TCRdb goes unchecked. Per the germline V gene, CDR1 is SGHRS and CDR2 is YFSETQ. The CDR3 runs 14 residues. The CDR3 protein is CASSLVSGNGELFF.

This sequence joins TRBV14 and TRBJ2-1; with no DNA, the TCRdb D assignment of TRBD2 cannot be verified. The CDR3 is made up of 15 amino acids. The germline CDR1 and CDR2 sequences are SGHDN and FVKESK. The CDR3 spells CASSQQAASYNEQFF.

The V call is TRBV7-9, the J call TRBJ2-7; with no DNA, the TCRdb D assignment of TRBD2 cannot be verified. The CDR3 is made up of 15 amino acids. Germline values: CDR1 SEHNR, CDR2 FQNEAQ (reference sequence). The CDR3 loop reads CASSPWTSGNHEQYF.

The V and J genes are TRBV28 and TRBJ2-7; TCRdb outputs TRBD1, but without DNA this stays unchecked. Germline V gene data show CDR1 as MDHEN and CDR2 as SYDVKM. CDR3 length equals 15 residues. The CDR3 spells CASSSRIQGKWEQYF.

This clonotype is medium-sized by frequency. V gene TRBV13 combines with J gene TRBJ2-1; the TCRdb call, TRBD2, lacks DNA for checking. The CDR3 is made up of 12 amino acids. Germline CDR1 reads PRHDT; CDR2 reads FYEKMQ (reference sequence). The CDR3 region is CASSLGGREQFF.

V usage is TRBV20-1 and J usage is TRBJ2-1. This CDR3 spans 14 amino acids. In germline, CDR1 is DFQATT, CDR2 SNEGSKA (reference sequence). CDR3: CSARDRVSYNEQFF.

This chain links TRBV5-6 with TRBJ2-7; the TCRdb D gene call, TRBD2, has no DNA to confirm it. Germline assignment: CDR1 SGHDT and CDR2 YYEEEE. The CDR3 loop spans 13 amino acids. CDR3 sequence: CASRIAGGSEQYF.

V gene TRBV11-2 combines with J gene TRBJ2-7; as DNA is missing, the TRBD2 call by TCRdb cannot be tested. Germline V gene sequence: CDR1 SGHAT, CDR2 FQNNGV. The CDR3 runs to 15 residues. The CDR3: CASSLDSGLVDEQYF.

J is TRBJ2-2 and V is TRBV27; TCRdb's D call of TRBD1 is untestable without DNA. Germline V gene sequence: CDR1 MNHEY, CDR2 SMNVEV (reference sequence). The CDR3 is made up of 17 amino acids. CDR3 in amino acids: CASSTRQGPIDTGELFF.

The V call is TRBV30, the J call TRBJ2-7; TCRdb's D call of TRBD1 is untestable without DNA. The CDR3 length is 13 residues. Germline V gene lookup returns CDR1 GTSNPN and CDR2 SVGIG (reference sequence). CDR3 in amino acids: CAWSVSGAYEQYF.

The chain couples TRBV2 to TRBJ1-3; TCRdb lists TRBD1, though no DNA is available to test this call. The CDR3 sequence is 15 residues long. From germline, CDR1 is SNHLY and CDR2 FYNNEI. CDR3 protein: CASSEDRYSGNTIYF. The entire variable domain, with the rest obtained from reference TRBV2 and TRBJ1-3, is as follows: EPEVTQTPSHQVTQMGQEVILRCVPISNHLYFYWYRQILGQKVEFLVSFYNNEISEKSEIFDDQFSVERPDGSNFTLKIRSTKLEDSAMYFCASSEDRYSGNTIYFGEGSWLTVV.

Frequency places this clonotype as medium-sized (0.01 to 0.1%). The chain links TRBV29-1 to TRBJ2-1; the TCRdb call, TRBD2, lacks DNA for checking. The CDR3 runs to 13 residues. The germline V gene has CDR1 SQVTM and CDR2 ANQGSEA. The CDR3 sequence: CSPVAGGSDEQFF.

The chain carries TRBV5-5 and TRBJ2-7; the TRBD2 assignment by TCRdb is unverifiable without DNA. There are 16 residues in the CDR3. Germline V gene lookup returns CDR1 SGHKS and CDR2 YYEKEE (reference sequence). CDR3 sequence: CASSLGLAGRTYEQYF.

The genes are TRBV10-2 and TRBJ1-2; TCRdb calls TRBD1, which cannot be checked without DNA. Germline V gene data show CDR1 as WSHSY and CDR2 as SAAADI. The CDR3 length is 14 residues. The CDR3 reads CASSESPDIYGYTF.

In terms of frequency, this clonotype is medium-sized. The chain carries TRBV29-1 and TRBJ2-1; TCRdb's D call, TRBD2, is unchecked because there is no DNA. Germline-derived CDR1 and CDR2 are SQVTM and ANQGSEA. The CDR3 sequence is 13 residues long. Here the CDR3 reads CSAWTSGKHEQFF.

The J gene is TRBJ2-7, the V gene TRBV20-1; TCRdb proposes TRBD2, but this gene call is untestable without DNA. Germline V gene lookup returns CDR1 DFQATT and CDR2 SNEGSKA (reference sequence). CDR3 length: 15 amino acids. The CDR3: CSATAALLSSYEQYF.

V gene TRBV27 combines with J gene TRBJ2-5; TCRdb designates TRBD1, a call that cannot be tested without DNA. Germline V gene sequence: CDR1 MNHEY, CDR2 SMNVEV (reference sequence). CDR3 length: 15 residues. CDR3 protein: CASRPGDSPQETQYF.

V and J are TRBV7-2 and TRBJ2-3; with no DNA, the TCRdb D assignment of TRBD2 cannot be verified. The CDR3 has 15 amino acids. CDR1 and CDR2 (germline): SGHTA, FQGNSA. This chain's CDR3 is CASSLVVAGTDTQYF.

Frequency places this clonotype as medium-sized. The chain carries TRBV7-2 and TRBJ1-2. The CDR3 spans 14 residues. Germline V gives CDR1 SGHTA, CDR2 FQGNSA. CDR3 amino acids: CASSLSGIDYGYTF.

The chain carries TRBV20-1 and TRBJ2-7; TCRdb's D call of TRBD2 is untestable without DNA. The CDR3 consists of 13 residues. The germline CDR1 and CDR2 sequences are DFQATT and SNEGSKA (reference sequence). The CDR3 protein is CSAMTSGSHEQYF.

The chain has TRBV28 and TRBJ1-5; TCRdb's D call, TRBD1, is unchecked because there is no DNA. Looked up from germline, CDR1 is MDHEN and CDR2 is SYDVKM. This CDR3 contains 14 residues. The CDR3 spells CASSLFRGNQPQHF.

The chain uses TRBV6-6 and TRBJ2-7. The CDR3 contains 13 residues. From germline, CDR1 is MNHNY and CDR2 SVGAGI (reference sequence). The chain's CDR3 is CASSLTPSYEQYF.

This rearrangement joins TRBV6-6 to TRBJ2-7; the TCRdb D gene call, TRBD1, has no DNA to confirm it. The CDR3 sequence is 12 residues long. From germline, CDR1 is MNHNY and CDR2 SVGAGI (reference sequence). The CDR3 is CASSYTGDEQYF.

The chain has TRBV5-1 and TRBJ2-7; with no DNA, the TCRdb D assignment of TRBD2 cannot be verified. This CDR3 is built from 15 residues. CDR1 and CDR2 from the germline V gene are SGHRS and YFSETQ. CDR3 sequence reads: CASSPLALSSYEQYF.

The chain carries TRBV7-8 and TRBJ2-7. This CDR3 is built from 14 residues. Germline V gives CDR1 SGHVS, CDR2 FQNEAQ. The CDR3 reads CASSPGSLPYEQYF.

This sequence joins TRBV20-1 and TRBJ2-1; TCRdb's D call of TRBD2 is untestable without DNA. Germline CDR1 DFQATT, CDR2 SNEGSKA (reference sequence). The CDR3 covers 16 residues. CDR3 in amino acids: CSAPGGEGGSYNEQFF.